A single T cell receptor beta chain is shown here with its context. Primers: 60 Vbeta forward and 13 Jbeta reverse. Data came from immunoSEQ multiplex PCR; TCRdb stores just in-frame clones and leaves some out. This sample has 140,000 or so clones, with about four fifths found just once. The sample comes from a study of cytomegalovirus exposure and HLA in healthy donors. V trimming: 5 bases; J trimming: 6 bases; junction bases outside the gene matches: 10. This CDR3 region has 16 residues. The germline V gene encodes CDR1 SEHNR and CDR2 FQNEAQ (reference sequence). This receptor was obtained from a woman between 18 and 29 years old in good health and CMV-seropositive. The chain is built from TRBV7-9 and TRBJ1-4; 9 nucleotides agree with TRBD1. Source material: PBMCs. The CDR3 nucleotides are TGTGCCAGCAGCCCCTCGGACAGGGGAAGGGATGAAAAACTGTTTTTT. As protein: CASSPSDRGRDEKLFF. The full variable domain, completed using reference TRBV7-9 and TRBJ1-4, is DTGVSQNPRHKITKRGQNVTFRCDPISEHNRLYWYRQTLGQGPEFLTYFQNEAQLEKSRLLSDRFSAERPKGSFSTLEIQRTEQGDSAMYLCASSPSDRGRDEKLFFGSGTQLSVL.